This TCR beta chain is from a study of shared clonotypes between healthy human individuals. Findings and limits, study-wide: Compared with memory subsets, naive subsets generally had larger estimated richness.

The CDR3 spans 12 residues. The V gene lost 6 bases and the J gene lost 8 bases, with 11 bases spanning the gap. Germline V gene sequence: CDR1 MNHEY, CDR2 SVGAGI. Assay used: immunoSEQ multiplex PCR; TCRdb lists only in-frame clones, some missing. Of millions of clones in the sample, more than 80% are singletons; the top ten hold about 0.13%. Notes on this clone: Its target is not known.

V usage is TRBV6-5 and J usage is TRBJ1-3; tentatively, D is TRBD1 (5 bases). Sample: naive CD4+ T cells sorted from blood. As to subset: CD45RA+ positively selected. This TCR was sampled from a man aged 18 to 30 in good health. Here the CDR3 reads CASRAQGYTIYF. CDR3 coding DNA: TGTGCCAGCAGAGCGCAGGGCTACACCATATATTTT.